This T cell receptor beta chain stems from a study of metastatic and nonmetastatic thyroid tumors. At the level of the study: The authors compared repertoires across blood and tumor or nodule tissue from malignant and benign thyroid patients.

This clone rates as medium-sized. Antigen: not known. No patient received treatment before thyroid surgery. As processed by the authors: Variation in CDR3 across clinicopathological groups served as the basis for constructing a distant-metastasis classifier in papillary thyroid cancer. TCRdb recomputed clones from the PCR reads via MiXCR. TCRdb's processing, not the authors' own work, is the source of the V and J calls. Of 15,000 to 20,000 clones listed, 30% to 40% are singletons. Overall study findings and caveats: Relative to benign nodules, malignant thyroid tumors were reportedly characterized by significantly elevated TCR beta diversity in blood and tumor.

V was cut by 5 bases and J by 8 bases, with 17 bases left in between. The CDR3 has 15 amino acids. The germline V gene encodes CDR1 SGHRS and CDR2 YFSETQ. The chain has TRBV5-1 and TRBJ1-6; D is perhaps TRBD1 (5 bases). Sequencing input: tumor tissue. The TCR was taken from a female donor with papillary thyroid cancer or a benign thyroid nodule (not recorded which). Some clones in this sample may be carry-over from other donors' samples. The DNA of the CDR3 is TGCGCCAGCAGGGCCTGGAGCGGGGGGGATTCACCCCTCCACTTT. Amino acid sequence: CASRAWSGGDSPLHF.